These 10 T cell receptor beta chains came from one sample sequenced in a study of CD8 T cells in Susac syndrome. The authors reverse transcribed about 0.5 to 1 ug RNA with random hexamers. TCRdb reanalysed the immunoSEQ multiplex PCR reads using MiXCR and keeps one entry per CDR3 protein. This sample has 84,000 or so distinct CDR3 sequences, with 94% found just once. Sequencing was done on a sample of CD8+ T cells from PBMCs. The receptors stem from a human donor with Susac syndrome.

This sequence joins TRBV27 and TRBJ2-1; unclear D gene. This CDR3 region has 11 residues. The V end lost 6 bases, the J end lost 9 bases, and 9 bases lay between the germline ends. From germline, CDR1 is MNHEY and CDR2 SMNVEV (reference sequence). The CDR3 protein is CASRGSGEQFF. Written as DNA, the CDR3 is TGTGCCAGCAGGGGATCTGGTGAGCAGTTCTTC.

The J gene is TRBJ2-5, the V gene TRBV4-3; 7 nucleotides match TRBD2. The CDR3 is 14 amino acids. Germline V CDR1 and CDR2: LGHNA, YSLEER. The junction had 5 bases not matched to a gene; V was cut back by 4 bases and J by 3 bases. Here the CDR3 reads CASSPLLAEETQYF. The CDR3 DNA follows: TGCGCCAGCAGCCCCCTCCTAGCGGAAGAGACCCAGTACTTC.

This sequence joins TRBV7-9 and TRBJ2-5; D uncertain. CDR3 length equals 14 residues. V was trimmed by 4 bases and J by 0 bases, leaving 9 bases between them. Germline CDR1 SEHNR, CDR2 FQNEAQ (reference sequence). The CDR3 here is CASSSTVYQETQYF. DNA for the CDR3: TGTGCCAGCAGCTCGACTGTGTACCAAGAGACCCAGTACTTC.

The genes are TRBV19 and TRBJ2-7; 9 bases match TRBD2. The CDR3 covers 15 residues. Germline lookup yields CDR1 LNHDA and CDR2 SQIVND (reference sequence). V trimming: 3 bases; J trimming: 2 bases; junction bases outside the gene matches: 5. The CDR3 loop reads CASSIMTSGTYEQYF. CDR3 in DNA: TGTGCCAGTAGTATCATGACTAGCGGAACCTACGAGCAGTACTTC. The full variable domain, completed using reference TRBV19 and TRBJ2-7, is DGGITQSPKYLFRKEGQNVTLSCEQNLNHDAMYWYRQDPGQGLRLIYYSQIVNDFQKGDIAEGYSVSREKKESFPLTVTSAQKNPTAFYLCASSIMTSGTYEQYFGPGTRLTVT.

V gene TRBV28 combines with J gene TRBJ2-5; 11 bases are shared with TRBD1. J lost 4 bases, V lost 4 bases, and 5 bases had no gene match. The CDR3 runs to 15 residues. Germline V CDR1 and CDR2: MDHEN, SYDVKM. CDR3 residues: CASSSGQGARETQYF. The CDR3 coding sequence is TGTGCCAGCAGTTCCGGACAGGGGGCGAGAGAGACCCAGTACTTC.

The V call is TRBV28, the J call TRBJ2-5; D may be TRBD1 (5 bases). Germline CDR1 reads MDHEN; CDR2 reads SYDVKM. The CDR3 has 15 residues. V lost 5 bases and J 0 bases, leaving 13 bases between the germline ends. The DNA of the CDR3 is TGTGCCAGCAGTGCCGGGCAGGGATACCAAGAGACCCAGTACTTC. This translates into CASSAGQGYQETQYF.

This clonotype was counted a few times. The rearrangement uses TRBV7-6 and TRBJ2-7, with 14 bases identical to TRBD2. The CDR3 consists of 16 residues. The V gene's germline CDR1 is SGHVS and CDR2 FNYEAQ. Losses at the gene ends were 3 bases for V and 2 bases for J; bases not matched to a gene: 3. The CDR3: CASSLGTSGGPYEQYF. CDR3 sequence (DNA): TGTGCCAGCAGCTTGGGGACTAGCGGGGGACCCTACGAGCAGTACTTC.

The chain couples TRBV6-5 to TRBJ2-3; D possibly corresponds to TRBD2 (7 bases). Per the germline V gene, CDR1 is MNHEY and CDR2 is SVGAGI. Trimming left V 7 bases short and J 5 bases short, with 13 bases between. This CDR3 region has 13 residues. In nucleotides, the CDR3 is TGTGCCAGCACCGGGGGGCCGGAAGATACGCAGTATTTT. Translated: CASTGGPEDTQYF.

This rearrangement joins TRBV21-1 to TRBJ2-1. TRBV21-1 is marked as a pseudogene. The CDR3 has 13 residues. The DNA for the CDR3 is TGTGCCAGCAGCAAATTGGGAACCAATGAGCAGTTCTTC. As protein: CASSKLGTNEQFF.

CDR3 sequence reads: CASSPAAVSYEQYF. DNA of the CDR3: TGTGCCAGCAGCCCCGCCGCGGTTTCCTACGAGCAGTACTTC. The chain employs TRBV6-2 or TRBV6-3 and TRBJ2-7; D is ambiguous. In germline, CDR1 is MNHEY, CDR2 SVGEGT. The CDR3 extends over 14 amino acids. The germline V and J ends were trimmed by 6 bases and 1 base, with 13 bases remaining between them.